The TCR beta chain described here comes from a study of blood T cell repertoires in COVID-19. Study in general: Both acute and convalescent COVID-19 samples were obtained from the United States, Italy and Spain. PBMCs, B-cell-depleted T cells, or T cells were the source of the cDNA or gDNA that made up the material.

Per the original methods: Quantification of nucleated cells was approximated via reference gene primer amplification. Sequencing used immunoSEQ multiplex PCR; TCRdb keeps in-frame clones, though not all of them. Clone size and the V and J calls come from that table; the DNA yielded D and trimming. Among about 89,000 clones listed, around 72% were seen once. The ends lost 0 bases at V and 10 bases at J; junction bases unmatched: 16. The CDR3 spans 16 residues. Germline assignment: CDR1 GTSNPN and CDR2 SVGIG (reference sequence). The sample taken for sequencing was peripheral blood. V and J are TRBV30 and TRBJ2-5; 8 nucleotides match TRBD2. The receptor's source is a woman older than 75 with acute or convalescent COVID-19. CDR3 residues: CAWSVKYGGEWRVQYF. For the CDR3, the DNA is TGTGCCTGGAGTGTAAAGTACGGGGGGGAGTGGAGGGTCCAGTACTTC.